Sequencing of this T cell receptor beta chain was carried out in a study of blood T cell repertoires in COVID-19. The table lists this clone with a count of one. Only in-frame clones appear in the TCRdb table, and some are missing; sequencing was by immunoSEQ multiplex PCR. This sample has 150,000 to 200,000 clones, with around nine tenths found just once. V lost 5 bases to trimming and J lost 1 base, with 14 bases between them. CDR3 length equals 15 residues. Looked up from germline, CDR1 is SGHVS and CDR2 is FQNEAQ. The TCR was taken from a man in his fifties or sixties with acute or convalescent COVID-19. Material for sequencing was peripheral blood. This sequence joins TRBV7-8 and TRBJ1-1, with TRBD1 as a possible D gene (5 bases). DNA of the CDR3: TGTGCCAGCAGCCCGAAGGTGGGGGGGAACACTGAAGCTTTCTTT. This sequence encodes CASSPKVGGNTEAFF. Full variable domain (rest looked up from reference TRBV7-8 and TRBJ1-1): GAGVSQSPRYKVAKRGQDVALRCDPISGHVSLFWYQQALGQGPEFLTYFQNEAQLDKSGLPSDRFFAERPEGSVSTLKIQRTQQEDSAVYLCASSPKVGGNTEAFFGQGTRLTVV.